One sample yielded the 13 T cell receptor beta chains listed below, sequenced in a study of cytomegalovirus exposure and HLA in healthy donors. The PCR ran on 60 Vbeta and 13 Jbeta primers. The method was immunoSEQ multiplex PCR; TCRdb's version includes in-frame clones alone and lacks a portion of them. Among nearly 200,000 clones listed, about 85% were seen once. Specimen: PBMCs. These receptors originate from a male donor in good health and CMV-seropositive.

This clone has just a few counts. The J gene is TRBJ1-3, the V gene TRBV6-5; TRBD1 is a possible D gene (5 bases). V was cut by 8 bases and J by 0 bases, with 8 bases left in between. This CDR3 region has 13 residues. The germline V gene encodes CDR1 MNHEY and CDR2 SVGAGI. CDR3 DNA sequence: TGTGCCAGCCAGGGCTTCTCTGGAAACACCATATATTTT. This translates into CASQGFSGNTIYF.

The CDR3 is CASSLTDGGFEAFF. As DNA, the CDR3 is TGTGCCAGCAGCTTAACGGACGGGGGGTTTGAAGCTTTCTTT. The rearrangement links TRBV7-3 to TRBJ1-1, with a possible D match to TRBD1 (5 bases). Between the trimmed V and J ends, which lost 0 bases and 7 bases, there was a span of 12 bases. Germline V gene data show CDR1 as SGHTA and CDR2 as FQGTGA. The CDR3 sequence is 14 residues long. The variable domain in full, with the rest retrieved from reference TRBV7-3 and TRBJ1-1, is GAGVSQTPSNKVTEKGKYVELRCDPISGHTALYWYRQSLGQGPEFLIYFQGTGAADDSGLPNDRFFAVRPEGSVSTLKIQRTERGDSAVYLCASSLTDGGFEAFFGQGTRLTVV.

The sample holds a few counts of this clone. The rearrangement links TRBV14 to TRBJ2-7, with TRBD2 matching over 7 bases. V lost 4 bases, J lost 4 bases, and 10 bases stayed unmatched. The germline V gene encodes CDR1 SGHDN and CDR2 FVKESK. CDR3 length: 15 residues. This chain's CDR3 is CASSRARPGGYEQYF. The CDR3 DNA is TGTGCCAGCAGCCGCGCGCGGCCCGGGGGGTACGAGCAGTACTTC.

The CDR3 loop reads CASSPNSQGPTDTQYF. In DNA form, the CDR3 reads TGTGCCAGCAGCCCTAACTCACAGGGACCAACAGATACGCAGTATTTT. J is TRBJ2-3 and V is TRBV9; D may be TRBD1 (6 bases). The CDR3 length is 16 residues. Germline V gene sequence: CDR1 SGDLS, CDR2 YYNGEE. The V and J ends lost 4 bases and 3 bases respectively, with 18 bases between them.

V gene TRBV19 combines with J gene TRBJ2-5; 9 positions agree with TRBD1. The closer fit of TRBJ2-7 to the DNA end suggests the J call may be wrong. CDR1 is LNHDA, CDR2 SQIVND, per germline (reference sequence). This CDR3 has 15 amino acids. The CDR3 region has the DNA TGTGCCAGTAGTATCCTTCTGGGACAGGGTCACGAGCAGTACTTC. This translates into CASSILLGQGHEQYF.

The V call is TRBV9, the J call TRBJ2-2, with 8 bases identical to TRBD2. Germline CDR1 reads SGDLS; CDR2 reads YYNGEE. The CDR3 spans 18 residues. V shed 0 bases, J shed 1 base, and the junction held 8 bases outside the gene matches. CDR3 in amino acids: CASSVGWSGRGNTGELFF. The CDR3 DNA reads as TGTGCCAGCAGCGTAGGATGGAGCGGGAGAGGGAACACCGGGGAGCTGTTTTTT.

The V and J genes are TRBV6-5 and TRBJ2-2; possibly TRBD1 for D (5 bases). CDR3 size: 15 residues. V was clipped by 5 bases and J by 5 bases, with 15 bases between them. The germline CDR1 and CDR2 sequences are MNHEY and SVGAGI. The CDR3 sequence is CASSQMRQLTGELFF. As DNA, the CDR3 is TGTGCCAGCAGTCAAATGAGACAGCTGACCGGGGAGCTGTTTTTT.

This clone was picked up one time. The chain has TRBV5-6 and TRBJ2-7; 9 bases are a match to TRBD2. There are 15 residues in the CDR3. V lost 0 bases and J lost 3; bases outside the gene matches: 4. The germline V gene encodes CDR1 SGHDT and CDR2 YYEEEE. The CDR3 region is CASSLDAREGYEQYF. CDR3 in DNA: TGTGCCAGCAGCTTGGATGCGCGGGAGGGCTACGAGCAGTACTTC. The full variable domain, its missing parts supplied by reference TRBV5-6 and TRBJ2-7, is DAGVTQSPTHLIKTRGQQVTLRCSPKSGHDTVSWYQQALGQGPQFIFQYYEEEERQRGNFPDRFSGHQFPNYSSELNVNALLLGDSALYLCASSLDAREGYEQYFGPGTRLTVT.

The chain carries TRBV5-1 and TRBJ2-1, with no clear D. The CDR3 runs to 15 residues. V was cut by 1 base and J by 0 bases, with 8 bases left in between. Germline V lookup: CDR1 SGHRS, CDR2 YFSETQ. Here the CDR3 reads CASSLSSASYNEQFF. CDR3 nucleotides: TGCGCCAGCAGCTTGTCCAGCGCCTCCTACAATGAGCAGTTCTTC.

This clone has just one count. The rearrangement joins TRBV28 to TRBJ2-5; D perhaps matches TRBD1 (6 bases). The length of the CDR3 is 13 residues. The V end was cut by 4 bases, the J end by 3 bases, with 9 bases between. Germline CDR1 MDHEN, CDR2 SYDVKM. The CDR3 DNA reads TGTGCCAGCAGTTCTCCAGGGGAAGAGACCCAGTACTTC. This sequence encodes CASSSPGEETQYF.

This rearrangement joins TRBV19 to TRBJ2-5; 7 bases are a match to TRBD1. CDR1 is LNHDA, CDR2 SQIVND, per germline (reference sequence). Unmatched junction bases numbered 1, after V lost 7 bases and J lost 5 bases. CDR3 size: 11 residues. The CDR3 sequence is CASKDRETQYF. CDR3 sequence (DNA): TGTGCCAGTAAGGACAGGGAGACCCAGTACTTC.

The chain combines TRBV7-6 with TRBJ2-1; D remains ambiguous. V shed 0 bases and J shed 0 bases, with 15 bases lying between them. CDR1 and CDR2 (germline): SGHVS, FNYEAQ. The CDR3 contains 18 residues. CDR3 sequence: CASSLAPPSYSSYNEQFF. CDR3 DNA: TGTGCCAGCAGCTTAGCCCCCCCTTCATACAGCTCCTACAATGAGCAGTTCTTC.

This clone has more than one count but fewer than ten. The chain combines TRBV7-8 with TRBJ2-7, with 9 bases matching TRBD2. The CDR3 spans 15 residues. J gave up 3 bases and V 5 bases, and 8 bases lay outside the gene matches. Germline V CDR1 and CDR2: SGHVS, FQNEAQ. The DNA of the CDR3 is TGTGCCAGCAGCCCGATGGGGACTAGCAGCTACGAGCAGTACTTC. Protein sequence: CASSPMGTSSYEQYF.